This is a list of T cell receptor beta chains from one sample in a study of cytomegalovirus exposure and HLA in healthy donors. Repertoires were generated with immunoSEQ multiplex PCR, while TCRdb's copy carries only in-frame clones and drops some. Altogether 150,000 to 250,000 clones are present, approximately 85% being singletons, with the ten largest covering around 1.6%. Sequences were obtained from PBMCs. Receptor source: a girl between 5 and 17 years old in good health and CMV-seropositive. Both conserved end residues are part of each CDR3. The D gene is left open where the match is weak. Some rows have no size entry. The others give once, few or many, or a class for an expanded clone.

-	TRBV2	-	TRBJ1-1	TGTGCCAGCGGGCGGAACACTGAAGCTTTCTTT	CASGRNTEAFF
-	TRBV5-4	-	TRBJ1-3	TGTGCCAGCAGCTTGCAGGGTTCGGCGTTTGGAAACACCATATATTTT	CASSLQGSAFGNTIYF
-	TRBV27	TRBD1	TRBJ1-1	TGTGCCAGCAGTCCTCTGACAGGGGTACTGGGTGGCACTGAAGCTTTCTTT	CASSPLTGVLGGTEAFF
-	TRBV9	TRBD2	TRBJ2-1	TGTGCCAGCAGCGTCAGCGGGGGGGTATACAATGAGCAGTTCTTC	CASSVSGGVYNEQFF
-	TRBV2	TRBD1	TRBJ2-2	TGTGCCAGCAGTTCCCGGGACAGGGCGACCGGGGAGCTGTTTTTT	CASSSRDRATGELFF
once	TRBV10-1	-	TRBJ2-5	TGCGCCAGCAGTGAGTCACGTGGCCAGACCCAGTACTTC	CASSESRGQTQYF
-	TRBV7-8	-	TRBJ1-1	TGTGCCAGCAGCTTAGCGGTAAAGGGGGATAACACTGAAGCTTTCTTT	CASSLAVKGDNTEAFF
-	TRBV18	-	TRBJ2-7	TGTGCCAGCTCCCCGGACGGGAGCTCCTACGAGCAGTACTTC	CASSPDGSSYEQYF
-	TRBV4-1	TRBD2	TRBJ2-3	TGCGCCAGCAGCCAAGGTGGCCTAGCGGGGGACACTAGCACAGATACGCAGTATTTT	CASSQGGLAGDTSTDTQYF
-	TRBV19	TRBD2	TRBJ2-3	TGTGCCAGTATGAGAAGCGGGGGGCTCGTGGATACGCAGTATTTT	CASMRSGGLVDTQYF
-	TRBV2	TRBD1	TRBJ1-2	TGTGCCAGCAGCCGGGACAGCTATGGCTACACCTTC	CASSRDSYGYTF
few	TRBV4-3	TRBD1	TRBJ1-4	TGCGCCAGCAGCCAAGTCAACGCGGACAGGGCGCTAGGAGGGCTGTTTTTT	CASSQVNADRALGGLFF
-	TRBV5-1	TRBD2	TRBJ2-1	TGCGCCAGCAGACCGACTAGCGCTGATGAGCAGTTCTTC	CASRPTSADEQFF
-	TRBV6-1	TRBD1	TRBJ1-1	TGTGCCAGCGGGGGACAGGGGAGCACTGAAGCTTTCTTT	CASGGQGSTEAFF
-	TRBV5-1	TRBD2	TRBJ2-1	TGCGCCAGCAGCACCCCGACTAGCGATGCGCAGTTCTTC	CASSTPTSDAQFF
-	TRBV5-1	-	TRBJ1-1	TGCGCCAGCAGCAATACAGGGATGAACACTGAAGCTTTCTTT	CASSNTGMNTEAFF
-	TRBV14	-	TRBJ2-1	TGTGCCAGCAGCTTTTTTAGCGGCAATGAGCAGTTCTTC	CASSFFSGNEQFF
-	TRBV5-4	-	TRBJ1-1	TGTGCCAGCAGCTTGGGTCAGGGGAAGAACACTGAAGCTTTCTTT	CASSLGQGKNTEAFF
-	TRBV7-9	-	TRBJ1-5	TGTGCCAGCTCCCGCGATGGGGGGAATCAGCCCCAGCATTTT	CASSRDGGNQPQHF
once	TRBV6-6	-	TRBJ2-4	TGTGCCAGCAGTTCCGGGGTAGCCAAAAACATTCAGTACTTC	CASSSGVAKNIQYF
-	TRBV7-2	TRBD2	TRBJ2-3	TGTGCCAGCAGCCCCCTAGCGGTGGATACGCAGTATTTT	CASSPLAVDTQYF
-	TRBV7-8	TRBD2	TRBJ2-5	TGTGCCAGCAGACCTAGGGCGGGAGTAGCGGGGGGACAAGAGACCCAGTACTTC	CASRPRAGVAGGQETQYF
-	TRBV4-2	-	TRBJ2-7	TGTGCCAGCAGCCCCCCAGCAGGGGATGACGAGCAGTACTTC	CASSPPAGDDEQYF
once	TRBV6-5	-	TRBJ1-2	TGTGCCAGCAGGGACAGTAAAACGTATGGCTACACCTTC	CASRDSKTYGYTF
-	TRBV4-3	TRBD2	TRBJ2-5	TGCGCCAGCAGCCAAGATTGGCGGGGGGGCGCGGAGACCCAGTACTTC	CASSQDWRGGAETQYF
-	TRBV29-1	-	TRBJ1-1	-	CSVEDWVRARVGAFF
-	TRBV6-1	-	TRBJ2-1	TGTGCCAGCAGTGTTAGTAGCGGTCACAATGAGCAGTTCTTC	CASSVSSGHNEQFF
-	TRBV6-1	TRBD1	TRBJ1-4	TGTGCCACCAGGGACAGTAATGAAAAACTGTTTTTT	CATRDSNEKLFF
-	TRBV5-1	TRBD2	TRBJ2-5	TGCGCCAGCAGCTCACAACAGGTCGGGGGGGCCGGGGAGACCCAGTACTTC	CASSSQQVGGAGETQYF
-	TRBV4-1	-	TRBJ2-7	TGCGCCAGCAGCCAAGATTCCGGTAGAGAGGGAACCTACGAGCAGTACTTC	CASSQDSGREGTYEQYF
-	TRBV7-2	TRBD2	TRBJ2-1	TGTGCCAGCAGCTTGACTAGCGGGGCCTACAATGAGCAGTTCTTC	CASSLTSGAYNEQFF
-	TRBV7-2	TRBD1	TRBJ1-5	TGTGCCAGCAGCACAGGACCAGGGGGCGCAAAATTGGTGCCCCAGCATTTT	CASSTGPGGAKLVPQHF
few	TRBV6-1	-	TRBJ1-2	TGTGCCAGCAGTGAAGCCGATAGAGGCTACACCTTC	CASSEADRGYTF
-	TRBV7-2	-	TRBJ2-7	TGTGCCAGCAGCCCGTTAGGGGGAATGCTGGGGGAGCAGTACTTC	CASSPLGGMLGEQYF
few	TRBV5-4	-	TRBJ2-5	TGTGCCAGCAGCCCGGGGGGACAGGTAAAAGAGACCCAGTACTTC	CASSPGGQVKETQYF